The following is a T cell receptor (beta chain) sequence with its context. Its antigen is as yet unknown. The study ran its PCR with 60 Vbeta and 13 Jbeta primers. Sequencing used immunoSEQ multiplex PCR; TCRdb keeps in-frame clones, though not all of them. This table has 97,000 or so clones, around 10% appearing once. The data are from a study of cytomegalovirus exposure and HLA in healthy donors. Germline assignment: CDR1 SEHNR and CDR2 FQNEAQ (reference sequence). V shed 3 bases, J shed 4 bases, and the junction held 3 bases outside the gene matches. The CDR3 length is 14 residues. Study results and caveats: A few of the chains that were CMV-associated were confirmed in vitro to be specific for CMV antigens. Data from an earlier analysis indicated that most TCR beta V segments were productive either about 87% or about 30% of the time. It was reportedly the case that the classifier diagnosed cytomegalovirus status with high specificity and sensitivity.

The sample comprised PBMCs. The receptor's source is a man aged 50 or older in good health and CMV-seropositive. The chain carries TRBV7-9 and TRBJ2-5; 9 bases fit TRBD1. CDR3 nucleotides: TGTGCCAGCAGCTTTGGGACAGGGACAGAGACCCAGTACTTC. Translating it yields CASSFGTGTETQYF.